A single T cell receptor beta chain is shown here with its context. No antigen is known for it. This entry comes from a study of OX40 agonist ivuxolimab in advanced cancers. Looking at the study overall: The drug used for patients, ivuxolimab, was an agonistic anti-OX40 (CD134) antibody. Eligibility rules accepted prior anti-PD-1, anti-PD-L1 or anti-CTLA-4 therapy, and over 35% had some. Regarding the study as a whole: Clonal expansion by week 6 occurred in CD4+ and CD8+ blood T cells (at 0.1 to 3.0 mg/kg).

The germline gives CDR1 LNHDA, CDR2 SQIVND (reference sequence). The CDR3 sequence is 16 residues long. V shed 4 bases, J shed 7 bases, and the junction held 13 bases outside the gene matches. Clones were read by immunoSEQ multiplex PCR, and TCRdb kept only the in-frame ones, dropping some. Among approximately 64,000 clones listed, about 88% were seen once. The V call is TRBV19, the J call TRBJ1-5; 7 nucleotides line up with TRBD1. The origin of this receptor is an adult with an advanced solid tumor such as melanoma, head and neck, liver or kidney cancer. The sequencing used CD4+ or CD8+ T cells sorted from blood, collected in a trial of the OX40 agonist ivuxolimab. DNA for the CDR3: TGTGCCAGTAGTAGGAGGACAGGACAGATGAACCAGCCCCAGCATTTT. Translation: CASSRRTGQMNQPQHF. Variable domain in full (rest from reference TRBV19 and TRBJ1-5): DGGITQSPKYLFRKEGQNVTLSCEQNLNHDAMYWYRQDPGQGLRLIYYSQIVNDFQKGDIAEGYSVSREKKESFPLTVTSAQKNPTAFYLCASSRRTGQMNQPQHFGDGTRLSIL.